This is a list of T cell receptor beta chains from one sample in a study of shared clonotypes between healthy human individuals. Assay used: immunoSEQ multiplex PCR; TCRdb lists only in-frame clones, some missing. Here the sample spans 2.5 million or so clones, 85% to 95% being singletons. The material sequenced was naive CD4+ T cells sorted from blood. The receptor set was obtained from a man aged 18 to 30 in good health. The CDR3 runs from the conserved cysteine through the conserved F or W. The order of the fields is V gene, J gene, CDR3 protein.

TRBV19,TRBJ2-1,CASSKWRETHEQFF
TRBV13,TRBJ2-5,CASSFYQGLGTQYF
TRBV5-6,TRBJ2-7,CASSPQGPGEQYF
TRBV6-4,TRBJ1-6,CASRAVAGGSPLHF
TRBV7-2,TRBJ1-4,CASSFGGAKSEKLFF
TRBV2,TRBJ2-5,CASRSGSGSGETQYF
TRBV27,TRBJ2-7,CASSWTPSGVRSEQYF
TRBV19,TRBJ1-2,CASRREDRDYGYTF
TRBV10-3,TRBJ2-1,CAIRGTGDEQFF
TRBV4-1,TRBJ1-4,CASSQDMGPNEKLFF